The 15 T cell receptor beta chains presented below share a single source sample, sequenced in a study of identical twins. TCRdb re-called the 5' RACE reads through MiXCR, storing one row per CDR3 protein. The data show around 490,000 distinct CDR3 sequences, with over 12% seen just once and less than 0.5% held by the top ten. These data are also associated with another study on yellow fever vaccine responses in identical twins.

The sample comprised CD4+ T cells sorted from blood. These receptors were obtained from a woman aged 18-29 years in good health.

The chain has TRBV6-1 and TRBJ2-2, with 10 positions matching TRBD2. The CDR3 has 16 amino acids. The junction had 10 bases not matched to a gene; V was cut back by 7 bases and J by 5 bases. From germline, CDR1 is MNHNS and CDR2 SASEGT. DNA of the CDR3: TGTGCCAGCACCCGTGGTAGCGGGGGGAAAACCGGGGAGCTGTTTTTT. Protein: CASTRGSGGKTGELFF.

This chain uses TRBV29-1 with TRBJ2-5; D tentatively reads TRBD1 or TRBD2 (5 bases each). V gave up 4 bases and J gave up 4 bases, with 13 bases separating them. The CDR3 totals 13 residues. Per germline, CDR1 SQVTM and CDR2 ANQGSEA. This CDR3 reads CSVAGHRGETQYF. The CDR3 bases are TGCAGCGTTGCAGGACACCGGGGAGAGACCCAGTACTTC.

The chain recombines TRBV13 with TRBJ2-4; TRBD1 matches at 9 bases. The V gene end was trimmed by 3 bases and the J gene end by 0 bases; junction bases not matched to a gene: 3. CDR1 PRHDT and CDR2 FYEKMQ come from the germline V gene (reference sequence). CDR3 length: 16 amino acids. This CDR3 is CASSLGTGSAKNIQYF. In DNA form, the CDR3 reads TGTGCCAGCAGCTTGGGGACAGGGTCAGCCAAAAACATTCAGTACTTC. Full variable domain (outside the CDR3, taken from reference TRBV13 and TRBJ2-4): AAGVIQSPRHLIKEKRETATLKCYPIPRHDTVYWYQQGPGQDPQFLISFYEKMQSDKGSIPDRFSAQQFSDYHSELNMSSLELGDSALYFCASSLGTGSAKNIQYFGAGTRLSVL.

Comment on this clonotype: This likely traces to a read error, being one base from a far larger clone. The gene calls are TRBV11-2 and TRBJ1-3; D is uncertain. CDR3 size: 12 residues. The germline V gene has CDR1 SGHAT and CDR2 FQNNGV. Trimming stripped 6 bases from V and 3 bases from J, with 6 bases between. CDR3 protein: CASRLGGNTIYF. The CDR3 region has the DNA TGTGCCAGCAGGTTGGGTGGAAACACCATATATTTT.

This clonotype has a handful of counts. V gene TRBV7-8 combines with J gene TRBJ2-1; 10 bases line up with TRBD2. CDR1 and CDR2 from the germline V gene are SGHVS and FQNEAQ. After removal of 5 bases from V and 3 bases from J, the junction contained 7 bases not matched to a gene. The CDR3 sequence is 16 residues long. The CDR3 sequence: CASSPPSGSDYNEQFF. The CDR3 bases are TGTGCCAGCAGCCCTCCTAGCGGGAGTGACTACAATGAGCAGTTCTTC. The whole variable domain, filled in from reference TRBV7-8 and TRBJ2-1, reads GAGVSQSPRYKVAKRGQDVALRCDPISGHVSLFWYQQALGQGPEFLTYFQNEAQLDKSGLPSDRFFAERPEGSVSTLKIQRTQQEDSAVYLCASSPPSGSDYNEQFFGPGTRLTVL.

This clonotype was detected a few times. At one boundary the junction diverges from the germline segment, which might be a read error. The chain uses TRBV7-9 and TRBJ2-2; D gene uncertain. The CDR3 covers 13 residues. Germline V lookup: CDR1 SEHNR, CDR2 FQNEAQ (reference sequence). For the CDR3, the DNA is TGTGCCAGCACCTTAGCAGGAGATGGGGAGCTGTTTTTT. Amino acids: CASTLAGDGELFF.

The chain links TRBV27 to TRBJ2-2; 10 bases agree with TRBD2. J lost 3 bases, V lost 3 bases, and 7 bases had no gene match. The CDR3 length is 17 residues. The germline V gene encodes CDR1 MNHEY and CDR2 SMNVEV (reference sequence). CDR3 in amino acids: CASSFRAGGPYTGELFF. In DNA form, the CDR3 reads TGTGCCAGCAGTTTCAGAGCGGGGGGGCCGTACACCGGGGAGCTGTTTTTT.

The chain links TRBV24-1 to TRBJ2-3; 8 positions match TRBD1. The CDR3 runs 16 residues. Germline lookup yields CDR1 KGHDR and CDR2 SFDVKD. V trimming: 1 base; J trimming: 6 bases; junction bases outside the gene matches: 8. DNA of the CDR3: TGTGCCACCAGTGATTTTCTAGGACAGGGCCCCGATACGCAGTATTTT. Translated, it gives CATSDFLGQGPDTQYF.

This clonotype was observed a handful of times. The V and J genes are TRBV20-1 and TRBJ2-5, with no clear D. CDR1 and CDR2 from the germline V gene are DFQATT and SNEGSKA (reference sequence). The CDR3 has 16 residues. V was cut by 0 bases and J by 4 bases, with 18 bases left in between. In DNA form, the CDR3 reads TGCAGTGCTAGAGATGCTGGCCGGGCTAGACGAGAGACCCAGTACTTC. Translated, it gives CSARDAGRARRETQYF.

The rearrangement joins TRBV20-1 to TRBJ1-6; 7 bases are shared with TRBD1. The J segment lost 9 bases and the V segment lost 0 bases, leaving 5 bases of the junction unmatched. This CDR3 spans 14 amino acids. The germline gives CDR1 DFQATT, CDR2 SNEGSKA (reference sequence). The CDR3 DNA follows: TGCAGTGCTAGAGAAGGGACAGTCGGTTCACCCCTCCACTTT. Its protein product is CSAREGTVGSPLHF.

This clonotype appeared a few times. The chain joins TRBV19 to TRBJ2-1; D is uncertain. Looked up from germline, CDR1 is LNHDA and CDR2 is SQIVND (reference sequence). The CDR3 covers 13 residues. V lost 5 bases and J 4 bases, leaving 9 bases between the germline ends. The chain's CDR3 is CASSGATYNEQFF. In nucleotides, the CDR3 is TGTGCCAGTAGTGGAGCAACTTACAATGAGCAGTTCTTC.

This clonotype was counted a few times. V and J are TRBV12-3 or TRBV12-4 and TRBJ2-1, with D unclear. This CDR3 has 13 amino acids. V shed 7 bases and J shed 5 bases, with 12 bases lying between them. CDR3 loop: CASNHFPDNEQFF. In nucleotides, the CDR3 is TGTGCCAGCAATCACTTCCCAGACAATGAGCAGTTCTTC.

This clonotype showed up just a few times. The V and J genes are TRBV3-1 and TRBJ2-3; 11 positions agree with TRBD1. The CDR3 extends over 16 amino acids. Germline-derived CDR1 and CDR2 are LGHDT and YNNKEL (reference sequence). J lost 4 bases, V lost 1 base, and 4 bases had no gene match. The CDR3 protein is CASSQVRTGGPDTQYF. CDR3 in DNA: TGTGCCAGCAGCCAAGTGAGGACAGGGGGCCCAGATACGCAGTATTTT.

The CDR3, as DNA: TGTGCCAGCAGTTCTTTGACAGCGAACACTGAAGCTTTCTTT. This gives the protein CASSSLTANTEAFF. The gene calls are TRBV6-5 and TRBJ1-1, with D perhaps TRBD1 (5 bases). CDR3 length: 14 amino acids. The germline V and J ends were trimmed by 4 bases and 1 base, with 10 bases remaining between them. Per the germline V gene, CDR1 is MNHEY and CDR2 is SVGAGI.

This clonotype has a count of ten or more. The rearrangement joins TRBV4-2 to TRBJ1-5, with D possibly TRBD1 on 5 matching bases. The CDR3 contains 16 residues. Trimming shortened V by 0 bases and J by 7 bases, and 16 bases separated the two germline ends. Per germline, CDR1 LGHNA and CDR2 YNFKEQ. Here the CDR3 DNA reads TGTGCCAGCAGCCAAGAAAACTCGGGGGGTGGACAGCCCCAGCATTTT. Translation gives CASSQENSGGGQPQHF.